The 17 T cell receptor beta chains given below trace back to one sample, sequenced in a study of shared clonotypes between healthy human individuals. Profiling relied on immunoSEQ multiplex PCR, and the TCRdb table lists in-frame clones only, not all of them. Of about 2.4 million clones detected, more than 80% appear once; the ten largest clones hold more than 0.12%. The sample consisted of naive CD4+ T cells sorted from blood. Subset: CD45RA+ positively selected. Receptors were obtained from a man between 18 and 35 years old in good health.

V usage is TRBV10-3 and J usage is TRBJ1-5, with D perhaps matching TRBD1 (6 bases). The CDR3 runs 14 residues. The V gene's germline CDR1 is ENHRY and CDR2 SYGVKD. Trimming cost V 0 bases and J 5 bases, with 8 bases left between them. The CDR3 loop is CAISESPGDQPQHF. The CDR3 DNA reads TGTGCCATCAGTGAGTCGCCAGGGGATCAGCCCCAGCATTTT.

Concerning this clone: Additional DNA sequences in this sample encode the identical CDR3. J is TRBJ2-3 and V is TRBV7-2, with 16 bases fitting TRBD2. CDR3 size: 17 residues. The germline V gene has CDR1 SGHTA and CDR2 FQGNSA. The junction had 5 bases not matched to a gene; V was cut back by 5 bases and J by 3 bases. The CDR3 region is CASSPPGLAGGTDTQYF. CDR3 DNA sequence: TGTGCCAGCAGCCCACCGGGACTAGCGGGGGGGACAGATACGCAGTATTTT.

The rearrangement joins TRBV19 to TRBJ1-4; no clear D. V was cut by 7 bases and J by 8 bases, with 14 bases left in between. Germline lookup yields CDR1 LNHDA and CDR2 SQIVND (reference sequence). The length of the CDR3 is 13 residues. CDR3 loop: CASTGRFREKLFF. CDR3 coding DNA: TGTGCCAGTACTGGGAGATTCAGAGAAAAACTGTTTTTT.

The rearrangement joins TRBV6-5 to TRBJ1-5; 8 nucleotides match TRBD1. The ends lost 6 bases at V and 4 bases at J; junction bases unmatched: 8. Germline lookup yields CDR1 MNHEY and CDR2 SVGAGI. This CDR3 has 15 residues. CDR3 sequence reads: CASSSNRGGNQPQHF. CDR3 DNA: TGTGCCAGCAGCTCCAACAGGGGGGGTAATCAGCCCCAGCATTTT.

This chain links TRBV6-4 with TRBJ2-7; 7 bases line up with TRBD1. The CDR3 contains 15 residues. Germline V gene data show CDR1 as MRHNA and CDR2 as SNTAGT. The V segment lost 5 bases and the J segment 3 bases; nucleotides outside the gene matches: 10. The CDR3: CASSPQGDDYYEQYF. For the CDR3, the DNA is TGTGCCAGCAGTCCCCAGGGGGACGATTACTACGAGCAGTACTTC.

This clone was counted a single time. The chain recombines TRBV4-2 with TRBJ2-2; TRBD2 matches 7 bases. In germline, CDR1 is LGHNA, CDR2 YNFKEQ. This CDR3 has 16 residues. Trimming cost V 4 bases and J 4 bases; bases outside gene matches: 9. The CDR3 nucleotides are TGTGCCAGCAGCCCACGAGCACTAGCGACCACCGGGGAGCTGTTTTTT. It is translated as CASSPRALATTGELFF.

The chain recombines TRBV5-5 with TRBJ2-7; D unclear. This CDR3 contains 12 residues. V gave up 0 bases and J gave up 5 bases, with 6 bases separating them. Germline loops: CDR1 SGHKS, CDR2 YYEKEE (reference sequence). CDR3 sequence: CASSLALDEQYF. The CDR3 DNA follows: TGTGCCAGCAGCTTGGCTCTGGACGAGCAGTACTTC.

The V and J genes are TRBV7-3 and TRBJ2-7; 9 bases are shared with TRBD1. CDR3 length: 14 residues. Losses at the gene ends were 6 bases for V and 5 bases for J; bases not matched to a gene: 8. Germline CDR1 SGHTA, CDR2 FQGTGA. The CDR3, as DNA: TGTGCCAGCAGTAGAGGGACAGGGTCCCACGAGCAGTACTTC. Translation gives CASSRGTGSHEQYF.

V and J are TRBV6-5 and TRBJ1-6, with 7 bases that match TRBD1. Looked up from germline, CDR1 is MNHEY and CDR2 is SVGAGI. The CDR3 has 14 amino acids. Trimming took 6 bases from V and 7 from J; bases not matched to a gene: 6. DNA of the CDR3: TGTGCCAGCAGGCAACAGGGGATGAATTCACCCCTCCACTTT. As protein: CASRQQGMNSPLHF.

The chain employs TRBV30 and TRBJ2-1, with D perhaps TRBD2 (5 bases). CDR3 size: 11 residues. V lost 0 bases and J 13 bases, leaving 10 bases between the germline ends. Looked up from germline, CDR1 is GTSNPN and CDR2 is SVGIG (reference sequence). CDR3: CAWSVLEAQFF. The CDR3 DNA is TGTGCCTGGAGTGTACTGGAGGCCCAGTTCTTC.

This chain connects TRBV28 to TRBJ1-5, with TRBD1 matching 7 bases. The V and J ends lost 3 bases and 4 bases, in that order; junction bases with no gene match: 6. This CDR3 comprises 15 residues. Looked up from germline, CDR1 is MDHEN and CDR2 is SYDVKM. The CDR3 nucleotides read TGTGCCAGCAGTTTTGGAGACAGGGCTAATCAGCCCCAGCATTTT. The encoded protein is CASSFGDRANQPQHF.

The chain uses TRBV7-9 and TRBJ2-7; the D gene is possibly TRBD2 (6 bases). V lost 5 bases and J 3 bases, leaving 23 bases between the germline ends. CDR1 and CDR2 (germline): SEHNR, FQNEAQ (reference sequence). CDR3 length: 17 residues. The CDR3 sequence is CASSAGGAPGDYYEQYF. DNA of the CDR3: TGTGCCAGCAGCGCCGGAGGGGCCCCGGGAGATTACTACGAGCAGTACTTC. Full variable domain (outside the CDR3, taken from reference TRBV7-9 and TRBJ2-7): DTGVSQNPRHKITKRGQNVTFRCDPISEHNRLYWYRQTLGQGPEFLTYFQNEAQLEKSRLLSDRFSAERPKGSFSTLEIQRTEQGDSAMYLCASSAGGAPGDYYEQYFGPGTRLTVT.

The CDR3 reads CASSSILAGGGFF. CDR3 DNA: TGTGCCAGCAGCTCCATTCTAGCGGGAGGGGGGTTCTTC. The rearrangement links TRBV7-9 to TRBJ2-1; 12 nucleotides agree with TRBD2. The CDR3 has 13 amino acids. Trimming cost V 4 bases and J 15 bases; bases outside gene matches: 7. Germline V CDR1 and CDR2: SEHNR, FQNEAQ (reference sequence).

In this sample, this clone turned up a few times. The chain recombines TRBV2 with TRBJ1-2, with unresolved D. Trimming pared 6 bases from V and 8 bases from J, leaving 7 bases between. CDR1 SNHLY and CDR2 FYNNEI come from the germline V gene. The CDR3 totals 10 residues. In DNA form, the CDR3 reads TGTGCCAGCAGCCTGACGGGCTACACCTTC. It translates to CASSLTGYTF.

The J gene is TRBJ2-4, the V gene TRBV6-5, with a tentative D call TRBD2 (6 bases). The CDR3 consists of 13 residues. Trimming shortened V by 6 bases and J by 4 bases, and 10 bases separated the two germline ends. The germline gives CDR1 MNHEY, CDR2 SVGAGI. CDR3 amino acids: CASRGAGKNIQYF. CDR3 bases: TGTGCCAGCAGAGGGGCGGGGAAAAACATTCAGTACTTC.

J is TRBJ2-7 and V is TRBV6-6; D is ambiguous. Trimming left V 5 bases short and J 4 bases short, with 3 bases between. Germline CDR1 is MNHNY and CDR2 is SVGAGI (reference sequence). The CDR3 is 10 amino acids. CDR3: CASSGYEQYF. DNA of the CDR3: TGTGCCAGCAGTGGGTACGAGCAGTACTTC.

V gene TRBV6-5 combines with J gene TRBJ1-2; D uncertain. The CDR3 consists of 13 residues. Per germline, CDR1 MNHEY and CDR2 SVGAGI. V gave up 5 bases and J gave up 2 bases, with 9 bases separating them. CDR3 nucleotide sequence: TGTGCCAGCAGTAGACTGGGAAACTATGGCTACACCTTC. Protein sequence: CASSRLGNYGYTF.